These T cell receptor beta chains were read from a single sample in a study of blood T cell repertoires in COVID-19. Assay used: immunoSEQ multiplex PCR; TCRdb lists only in-frame clones, some missing. This repertoire shows 300,000 to 350,000 clones, almost 90% found once; its top ten account for 7% to 8%. Sequenced sample: peripheral blood. The source is a woman aged 70-85 years with COVID-19, enrolled during active disease. The CDR3 runs from the conserved cysteine through the conserved F or W. D genes are given only for firm matches. Not every row has a clone size; where given, it reads once, few, many or a size class.

cdr3_aa cdr3_nt clone_size v_call d_call j_call
CASSLKEQGAKNTEAFF TGTGCCAGCAGTTTGAAAGAACAGGGGGCTAAGAACACTGAAGCTTTCTTT NA TRBV2 TRBD1 TRBJ1-1
CASSLNSGTFDSAETQYF TGTGCCAGCAGCTTAAACTCCGGGACTTTCGATTCCGCGGAGACCCAGTACTTC NA TRBV7-2 NA TRBJ2-5
CASSVMGGLQETQYF TGTGCCAGCAGCGTAATGGGGGGGCTCCAAGAGACCCAGTACTTC NA TRBV9 NA TRBJ2-5
CASSPFAGQVNTEAFF TGTGCCAGTAGTCCATTCGCGGGGCAGGTGAACACTGAAGCTTTCTTT few TRBV19 NA TRBJ1-1
CAWSSGLYGYTF TGTGCCTGGAGTAGCGGGCTCTATGGCTACACCTTC once TRBV30 NA TRBJ1-2
CASSFRWGGNTEAFF TGCGCCAGCAGCTTTAGATGGGGCGGGAACACTGAAGCTTTCTTT NA TRBV5-1 NA TRBJ1-1
CASSPRGIVAGGMIEAFF TGTGCCAGCAGTCCCCGGGGGATAGTGGCAGGGGGCATGATTGAAGCTTTCTTT NA TRBV6-6 TRBD1 TRBJ1-1
CASSPGAYEQYF TGTGCCAGTAGTCCAGGGGCCTACGAGCAGTACTTC NA TRBV19 NA TRBJ2-7
CASSQDGPAGGPYYYYNEQFF TGTGCCAGCAGCCAAGATGGTCCAGCGGGGGGGCCGTATTACTACTACAATGAGCAGTTCTTC NA TRBV4-2 TRBD2 TRBJ2-1
CASSRGTSGGSYEQYF TGTGCCAGCAGCCGAGGGACTAGCGGGGGGTCCTACGAGCAGTACTTC once TRBV13 TRBD2 TRBJ2-7
CASSVEDSAGGYYEQYF TGTGCCAGCAGCGTAGAGGACTCGGCGGGGGGCTACTACGAGCAGTACTTC NA TRBV9 TRBD2 TRBJ2-7
CASSRREETQYF TGTGCCAGCAGCAGGCGGGAAGAGACCCAGTACTTC NA TRBV6-2/TRBV6-3 NA TRBJ2-5
CASSPTGNRLDYGYTF TGTGCCAGTAGTCCAACTGGCAACAGGCTCGACTATGGCTACACCTTC NA TRBV19 NA TRBJ1-2
CASSLRFDANYGYTF TGTGCCAGCAGTTTACGGTTTGATGCTAACTATGGCTACACCTTC NA TRBV27 NA TRBJ1-2
CATSDSLQGWDTGELFF TGTGCCACCAGTGATTCGTTGCAGGGTTGGGACACCGGGGAGCTGTTTTTT NA TRBV24-1 NA TRBJ2-2
CASSFPNTEAFF TGTGCCAGCAGTTTCCCAAACACTGAAGCTTTCTTT NA TRBV12-3/TRBV12-4 NA TRBJ1-1
CADNRLSGNTIYF TGTGCCGATAACAGGCTCTCTGGAAACACCATATATTTT once TRBV30 NA TRBJ1-3
CASSYWAGQPQHF TGTGCCAGCAGTTACTGGGCGGGGCAGCCCCAGCATTTT NA TRBV6-2/TRBV6-3 NA TRBJ1-5
CATSDTGTSGSGELFF TGTGCCACCAGTGACACCGGGACTAGCGGTTCCGGGGAGCTGTTTTTT NA TRBV24-1 TRBD2 TRBJ2-2